This entry lists 20 T cell receptor beta chains sequenced from one sample in a study of beta chain features in type 1 diabetes. Study-wide results and limits: For Type 1 diabetes patients, all four CD4+ subsets carried TCRB CDR3s that were moderately but significantly shorter.

These receptors have no known antigen. Expressed TCRB transcripts got sequenced, as all isolated RNA was reverse transcribed. Using immunoSEQ multiplex PCR, the repertoire was profiled, and TCRdb retains in-frame clones only, with some absent. Here the sample spans hundreds of thousands of clones, 11% to 15% being singletons. The sequenced material came from naive CD4+ T cells from blood. These receptors were taken from a man aged 18-30 years with type 1 diabetes.

This clone occurred a few times. The sample carries other DNA sequences with the same CDR3. This CDR3 reads CASSPRTSGSETQYF. The CDR3 nucleotides read TGTGCCAGCTCACCACGGACTAGCGGGAGCGAGACCCAGTACTTC. The chain employs TRBV18 and TRBJ2-5; TRBD2 matches at 13 bases. Germline-derived CDR1 and CDR2 are KGHSH and LQKENI. CDR3 length equals 15 residues. V shed 1 base and J 5 bases; nucleotides not matched to a gene: 1. Variable domain in full (rest from reference TRBV18 and TRBJ2-5): NAGVMQNPRHLVRRRGQEARLRCSPMKGHSHVYWYRQLPEEGLKFMVYLQKENIIDESGMPKERFSAEFPKEGPSILRIQQVVRGDSAAYFCASSPRTSGSETQYFGPGTRLLVL.

J is TRBJ2-1 and V is TRBV7-9; 8 bases are a match to TRBD1. The germline gives CDR1 SEHNR, CDR2 FQNEAQ (reference sequence). J lost 14 bases, V lost 5 bases, and 8 bases had no gene match. There are 12 residues in the CDR3. Written as DNA, the CDR3 is TGTGCCAGCAGCCTTTCAGGGGGCAGGAAGTTCTTC. Encoded protein: CASSLSGGRKFF.

The chain links TRBV15 to TRBJ2-7; 11 bases are a match to TRBD2. Germline V CDR1 and CDR2: LNHNV, YYDKDF (reference sequence). This CDR3 spans 16 amino acids. The junction had 9 bases not matched to a gene; V was cut back by 5 bases and J by 3 bases. The CDR3 is CATSRAGTSGFYEQYF. CDR3 DNA sequence: TGTGCCACCAGCCGAGCAGGGACTAGCGGCTTCTACGAGCAGTACTTC.

This clone turned up a few times. This rearrangement joins TRBV7-3 to TRBJ2-5, with TRBD2 matching over 10 bases. CDR3 length: 16 residues. Unmatched junction bases numbered 7, after V lost 1 base and J lost 5 bases. Germline V gene sequence: CDR1 SGHTA, CDR2 FQGTGA. In DNA form, the CDR3 reads TGTGCCAGCAGCTTAAGCTCTAGCGGGGGAGTGGAGACCCAGTACTTC. This translates into CASSLSSSGGVETQYF.

The rearrangement uses TRBV18 and TRBJ1-5; D not certain. The CDR3 has 14 amino acids. Germline values: CDR1 KGHSH, CDR2 LQKENI. V was pared by 6 bases and J by 1 base, with 10 bases between. CDR3 sequence reads: CASSPNQSNQPQHF. The CDR3 nucleotides read TGTGCCAGCTCGCCGAATCAAAGCAATCAGCCCCAGCATTTT.

In this sample, this clone turned up once. The J gene is TRBJ1-1, the V gene TRBV28; no reliable D call. The CDR3 spans 13 residues. Germline-derived CDR1 and CDR2 are MDHEN and SYDVKM. The V and J ends lost 3 bases and 4 bases respectively, with 9 bases between them. The CDR3: CASSFPGVTEAFF. The CDR3 DNA reads as TGTGCCAGCAGTTTCCCCGGGGTCACTGAAGCTTTCTTT.

This clone turned up a few times. The V and J genes are TRBV7-2 and TRBJ2-1; TRBD1 matches 7 bases. This CDR3 contains 14 residues. Germline-derived CDR1 and CDR2 are SGHTA and FQGNSA. V shed 4 bases, J shed 5 bases, and the junction held 5 bases outside the gene matches. The CDR3 region is CASSSQGLHNEQFF. Written as DNA, the CDR3 is TGTGCCAGCAGCTCACAGGGGCTCCACAATGAGCAGTTCTTC.

This clone was counted between two and nine times. The rearrangement uses TRBV7-2 and TRBJ2-6, with D possibly being TRBD1 (5 bases). V was shortened by 1 base and J by 4 bases, with 14 bases between the two germline ends. The CDR3 extends over 17 amino acids. Germline V gives CDR1 SGHTA, CDR2 FQGNSA. CDR3 sequence: CASSLVSGALGANVLTF. CDR3 sequence (DNA): TGTGCCAGCAGCTTAGTGTCTGGGGCGCTCGGGGCCAACGTCCTGACTTTC.

This clone was picked up a small number of times. The chain links TRBV4-1 to TRBJ2-5, with TRBD1 identical over 9 bases. V shed 2 bases and J 3 bases; nucleotides not matched to a gene: 7. The CDR3 covers 16 residues. CDR1 and CDR2 (germline): MGHRA, YSYEKL. CDR3 in amino acids: CASSQSGQGWEETQYF. For the CDR3, the DNA is TGCGCCAGCAGCCAAAGCGGACAGGGGTGGGAAGAGACCCAGTACTTC.

This clone was picked up a small number of times. V is TRBV11-2 and J is TRBJ1-1; D remains unclear. This CDR3 has 13 residues. Trimming left V 0 bases short and J 4 bases short, with 6 bases between. Germline V gene data show CDR1 as SGHAT and CDR2 as FQNNGV. Here the CDR3 reads CASSLDRSTEAFF. CDR3 coding DNA: TGTGCCAGCAGCTTAGACCGCAGCACTGAAGCTTTCTTT.

The gene calls are TRBV15 and TRBJ1-1; D is perhaps TRBD1 (6 bases). The germline gives CDR1 LNHNV, CDR2 YYDKDF (reference sequence). V lost 10 bases to trimming and J lost 1 base, with 13 bases between them. There are 13 residues in the CDR3. The CDR3 is CAIPRGKNTEAFF. DNA for the CDR3: TGTGCCATCCCCAGGGGAAAGAACACTGAAGCTTTCTTT. Combining the CDR3 with reference TRBV15 and TRBJ1-1 gives the whole variable domain DAMVIQNPRYQVTQFGKPVTLSCSQTLNHNVMYWYQQKSSQAPKLLFHYYDKDFNNEADTPDNFQSRRPNTSFCFLDIRSPGLGDTAMYLCAIPRGKNTEAFFGQGTRLTVV.

The chain carries TRBV15 and TRBJ2-5; D may correspond to TRBD1 or TRBD2 (5 bases each). The germline V gene encodes CDR1 LNHNV and CDR2 YYDKDF (reference sequence). V lost 6 bases, J lost 1 base, and 12 bases lay in between. This CDR3 spans 14 amino acids. CDR3 protein: CATSRVGVQETQYF. The CDR3 bases are TGTGCCACCAGTCGAGTGGGGGTCCAAGAGACCCAGTACTTC.

This chain connects TRBV9 to TRBJ2-1, with unresolved D. V lost 2 bases and J 9 bases, leaving 9 bases between the germline ends. Germline V gives CDR1 SGDLS, CDR2 YYNGEE. The CDR3 has 12 amino acids. Here the CDR3 DNA reads TGTGCCAGCAGCGTCCAAGCTGGTGAGCAGTTCTTC. As protein: CASSVQAGEQFF.

The chain combines TRBV28 with TRBJ2-7; D is undetermined. Germline V gene data show CDR1 as MDHEN and CDR2 as SYDVKM. The CDR3 consists of 11 residues. Trimming left V 2 bases short and J 12 bases short, with 11 bases between. CDR3 sequence reads: CASSLEAVSYF. The DNA for the CDR3 is TGTGCCAGCAGTTTAGAGGCAGTTTCGTACTTC.

This clone was detected only a few times. Within the sample, other DNA sequences also encode this same CDR3. This chain joins TRBV7-2 and TRBJ1-2; D is undetermined. V gave up 0 bases and J gave up 4 bases, with 6 bases separating them. This CDR3 is 13 amino acids long. CDR1 and CDR2 (germline): SGHTA, FQGNSA. The CDR3 sequence is CASSLAGTYGYTF. CDR3 DNA sequence: TGTGCCAGCAGCTTAGCGGGAACCTATGGCTACACCTTC. The whole variable domain, remainder taken from reference TRBV7-2 and TRBJ1-2, is GAGVSQSPSNKVTEKGKDVELRCDPISGHTALYWYRQSLGQGLEFLIYFQGNSAPDKSGLPSDRFSAERTGGSVSTLTIQRTQQEDSAVYLCASSLAGTYGYTFGSGTRLTVV.

This clone was recorded a few times. The chain recombines TRBV11-2 with TRBJ2-7; 11 positions agree with TRBD2. CDR3 size: 15 residues. V lost 5 bases to trimming and J lost 0 bases; unmatched junction nucleotides: 3. Germline assignment: CDR1 SGHAT and CDR2 FQNNGV. The CDR3 nucleotides read TGTGCCAGCAGCCCGGGACTAGCGGCCTCCTACGAGCAGTACTTC. This gives the protein CASSPGLAASYEQYF.

V and J are TRBV4-2 and TRBJ2-5; TRBD1 might be the D (5 bases). There are 17 residues in the CDR3. Germline CDR1 and CDR2: LGHNA and YNFKEQ. Trimming stripped 4 bases from V and 3 bases from J, with 21 bases between. CDR3 sequence reads: CASSLYRKGRSEETQYF. In DNA form, the CDR3 reads TGTGCCAGCAGCCTCTACAGGAAAGGGCGGTCAGAAGAGACCCAGTACTTC.

The chain has TRBV7-9 and TRBJ1-2; TRBD1 is a possible D gene (6 bases). V lost 4 bases to trimming and J lost 5 bases, with 8 bases between them. The CDR3 extends over 12 amino acids. Germline CDR1 is SEHNR and CDR2 is FQNEAQ (reference sequence). Written as DNA, the CDR3 is TGTGCCAGCAGCTCAGGGGCATATGGCTACACCTTC. Translating gives CASSSGAYGYTF.

The J gene is TRBJ2-3, the V gene TRBV9; no clear D gene. The germline V gene has CDR1 SGDLS and CDR2 YYNGEE. The CDR3 is made up of 14 amino acids. Trimming removed 0 bases at V and 3 bases at J, with 8 bases between. The chain's CDR3 is CASSVGVATDTQYF. The DNA of the CDR3 is TGTGCCAGCAGCGTAGGGGTCGCTACAGATACGCAGTATTTT.

The chain employs TRBV30 and TRBJ1-1; tentatively, D is TRBD1 (6 bases). Germline CDR1 and CDR2: GTSNPN and SVGIG (reference sequence). The CDR3 extends over 12 amino acids. V dropped 0 bases and J dropped 11 bases, with 13 bases sitting between them. The CDR3 region is CAWSVQGGRAFF. CDR3 DNA: TGTGCCTGGAGTGTACAAGGGGGGCGGGCTTTCTTT.